This TCR beta chain was sequenced during a study of blood T cells in healthy people across ages. Next came a second PCR, run for about 6 to 12 cycles, which used a sample-barcoded 5' primer along with a J-beta primer mix. The template-switch adaptor, which had 12 random nucleotides, put a tag on each cDNA molecule. TCRdb redid the calling of the 5' RACE reads with MiXCR, one entry per CDR3 protein. The sample yields approximately 780,000 distinct CDR3 sequences, 20% to 30% seen once. The CDR3 length is 14 residues. Germline V gives CDR1 DFQATT, CDR2 SNEGSKA (reference sequence). V lost 0 bases and J lost 1; bases outside the gene matches: 1. The sample was also linked to a second study, of T cells of mothers and their children.

Sequencing input: blood. J is TRBJ1-1 and V is TRBV20-1; 8 bases match TRBD1. The sequence was obtained from a boy between 10 and 17 years old in good health. Here the CDR3 DNA reads TGCAGTGCTAGAGAAGGGACAGGGAACACTGAAGCTTTCTTT. It yields the protein CSAREGTGNTEAFF.